This T cell receptor (beta chain) was captured by sequencing in a study of regulatory T cells in long-lasting Graves disease. The TCR beta library used iRepertoire HTBI primers with Arm-PCR amplification of CDR3. A single record per CDR3 protein comes from TCRdb applying MiXCR to the multiplex PCR reads. The sample consists of approximately 440,000 distinct CDR3 sequences, around 15% of them appearing once. Time point of the sample: newly diagnosed GD, antithyroid drugs for less than 3 months. Isolated PBMC RNA provided the starting material for the TCR library. From germline, CDR1 is MNHGY and CDR2 SVAAGI. V was pared by 3 bases and J by 8 bases, with 16 bases between. The CDR3 length is 15 residues. The same specimen was also included in a second study, on T cells in Graves' hyperthyroidism and ophthalmopathy.

This clonotype was sampled from a man between 35 and 55 years old with Graves disease. This chain links TRBV6-9 with TRBJ1-4; weak D call: TRBD1 (6 bases). Sample: peripheral blood mononuclear cells (PBMCs), taken at new diagnosis, from a patient treated with antithyroid drugs. The CDR3 sequence: CASSYWGQGREKLFF. DNA of the CDR3: TGTGCCAGCAGTTACTGGGGGCAGGGGCGAGAAAAACTGTTTTTT.